The clone carrying this T cell receptor (beta chain) was seen repeatedly, ten times or more. Its antigen is currently unknown. Germline CDR1 and CDR2: LGHNA and YNFKEQ. Trimming cost V 0 bases and J 5 bases, with 16 bases left between them. The CDR3 runs to 16 residues. Axillary draining lymph nodes of breast cancer patients supplied the node samples. TCRdb fed the multiplex PCR reads into MiXCR, producing one record per CDR3 protein. Of 200,000 to 250,000 distinct CDR3 sequences listed, around 34% are singletons. This record comes from a study of breast tumors, draining lymph nodes, adjacent tissues. General study results and limits: Tumor T cell lymph node origin was a supported hypothesis, not proven. Luminal-like breast cancer showed significantly higher tumor–nontumor repertoire similarity than basal-like. Data fit most tumor T cells coming from lymph node, expanding in tumor. Tumors had less TCR diversity than lymph nodes, more than nontumor tissue.

The rearrangement joins TRBV4-2 to TRBJ2-5; the D is unclear. The sequencing input was axillary lymph node tissue. The sequence was obtained from a female donor with breast cancer. Some clones in this sample may be carry-over from other donors' samples. DNA of the CDR3: TGTGCCAGCAGCCAAGACCCGGTCGAGTTGAGGGAGACCCAGTACTTC. Translation gives CASSQDPVELRETQYF.